This is a list of T cell receptor beta chains from one sample in a study of blood T cell repertoires in COVID-19. Sequenced by immunoSEQ multiplex PCR; TCRdb stores in-frame clones only, minus some. The sample holds 350,000 to 550,000 clones; 87% are singletons and the top ten take nearly 2%. Material: PBMCs or T cells enriched from blood (not recorded which). The receptors here all came from a woman aged 18-30 years with acute COVID-19. Each CDR3 is given with its conserved first and last residue. The D gene is left open where the match is weak. Clone size is shown for a subset of rows, as once, few, many or a class of expanded clone.

d_call: TRBD2; j_call: TRBJ2-5; v_call: TRBV11-2; clone_size: -; cdr3_nt: TGTGCCAGCAGCCGAATTCCTAGCGGGGAAGAGACCCAGTACTTC; cdr3_aa: CASSRIPSGEETQYF
d_call: -; j_call: TRBJ1-4; v_call: TRBV5-1; clone_size: -; cdr3_nt: TGCGCCAGCAGCTCCGGACAGACAATTAATGAAAAACTGTTTTTT; cdr3_aa: CASSSGQTINEKLFF
d_call: -; j_call: TRBJ2-7; v_call: TRBV10-2; clone_size: -; cdr3_nt: TGCGCCAGCAGTGAGCCAGGGGTTGAGCAGTACTTC; cdr3_aa: CASSEPGVEQYF
d_call: TRBD1; j_call: TRBJ1-1; v_call: TRBV4-1; clone_size: -; cdr3_nt: TGCGCCAGCAGCGAGACAGGGCTCCACGAGATGAACACTGAAGCTTTCTTT; cdr3_aa: CASSETGLHEMNTEAFF
d_call: -; j_call: TRBJ2-3; v_call: TRBV19; clone_size: -; cdr3_nt: TGTGCCAGTAGTATTTCCTCGGGGGCAGATACGCAGTATTTT; cdr3_aa: CASSISSGADTQYF
d_call: -; j_call: TRBJ2-1; v_call: TRBV14; clone_size: -; cdr3_nt: TGTGCCAGCAGCCAAGAACACCGGGGTGAGCAGTTCTTC; cdr3_aa: CASSQEHRGEQFF
d_call: TRBD1; j_call: TRBJ2-2; v_call: TRBV5-6; clone_size: -; cdr3_nt: TGTGCCAGCAGCTTGGGGGACAGGGGGGCGAACACCGGGGAGCTGTTTTTT; cdr3_aa: CASSLGDRGANTGELFF
d_call: -; j_call: TRBJ2-7; v_call: TRBV9; clone_size: -; cdr3_nt: TGTGCCAGCAGCGTCTCGGGAGCAGGGTTAGGCTACGAGCAGTACTTC; cdr3_aa: CASSVSGAGLGYEQYF
d_call: TRBD1; j_call: TRBJ1-2; v_call: TRBV29-1; clone_size: -; cdr3_nt: TGCAGCGTTTGGACAGGGAACTATGGCTACACCTTC; cdr3_aa: CSVWTGNYGYTF
d_call: -; j_call: TRBJ1-1; v_call: TRBV25-1; clone_size: -; cdr3_nt: TGTGCCAGCAGTGAACTGGGAGAGAGGGACACTGAAGCTTTCTTT; cdr3_aa: CASSELGERDTEAFF
d_call: -; j_call: TRBJ1-1; v_call: TRBV29-1; clone_size: -; cdr3_nt: TGCAGCGTTGAAGATGATTTCAGTAACACTGAAGCTTTCTTT; cdr3_aa: CSVEDDFSNTEAFF
d_call: -; j_call: TRBJ1-2; v_call: TRBV12-3/TRBV12-4; clone_size: once; cdr3_nt: TGTGCCAGCAAACAGGGTACTAACTATGGCTACACCTTC; cdr3_aa: CASKQGTNYGYTF
d_call: TRBD2; j_call: TRBJ2-3; v_call: TRBV27; clone_size: -; cdr3_nt: TGTGCCAGCAGTTTATCGACTAGCGGGAGTATAACAGATACGCAGTATTTT; cdr3_aa: CASSLSTSGSITDTQYF
d_call: -; j_call: TRBJ2-6; v_call: TRBV9; clone_size: few; cdr3_nt: TGTGCCAGCAGCGGCCCTAGGTCTGGGGCCAACGTCCTGACTTTC; cdr3_aa: CASSGPRSGANVLTF
d_call: -; j_call: TRBJ1-3; v_call: TRBV6-5; clone_size: -; cdr3_nt: TGTGCCAGCGGGGCGTCTGGAAACACCATATATTTT; cdr3_aa: CASGASGNTIYF
d_call: -; j_call: TRBJ2-5; v_call: TRBV9; clone_size: -; cdr3_nt: TGTGCCAGCAGCGGAGGGACAATCATCGGGGAGACCCAGTACTTC; cdr3_aa: CASSGGTIIGETQYF
d_call: -; j_call: TRBJ2-2; v_call: TRBV10-3; clone_size: -; cdr3_nt: TGTGCCATCAGTCCCCAGGTGTCGGACACCGGGGAGCTGTTTTTT; cdr3_aa: CAISPQVSDTGELFF
d_call: -; j_call: TRBJ1-1; v_call: TRBV19; clone_size: -; cdr3_nt: TGTGCCAGTAGTACTGGCGGGGGCACTGAAGCTTTCTTT; cdr3_aa: CASSTGGGTEAFF
d_call: -; j_call: TRBJ1-6; v_call: TRBV5-1; clone_size: -; cdr3_nt: TGCGCCAGCAGCTTGGGACAGGAACATAATTCACCCCTCCACTTT; cdr3_aa: CASSLGQEHNSPLHF
d_call: -; j_call: TRBJ2-1; v_call: TRBV19; clone_size: -; cdr3_nt: TGTGCCACCCCACGCGGGACCCCCGGAACCTACAATGAGCAGTTCTTC; cdr3_aa: CATPRGTPGTYNEQFF
d_call: TRBD2; j_call: TRBJ2-7; v_call: TRBV9; clone_size: -; cdr3_nt: TGTGCCAGCAGCGTAGGTAGCGGGAGTTCTATAGCCTACGAGCAGTACTTC; cdr3_aa: CASSVGSGSSIAYEQYF
d_call: -; j_call: TRBJ2-1; v_call: TRBV18; clone_size: -; cdr3_nt: TGTGCCAGCTCACAAAGTACAGGGTATGAGCAGTTCTTC; cdr3_aa: CASSQSTGYEQFF
d_call: -; j_call: TRBJ1-2; v_call: TRBV9; clone_size: -; cdr3_nt: TGTGCCAGCAGCGTAGATGGAGCACGCTACACCTTC; cdr3_aa: CASSVDGARYTF